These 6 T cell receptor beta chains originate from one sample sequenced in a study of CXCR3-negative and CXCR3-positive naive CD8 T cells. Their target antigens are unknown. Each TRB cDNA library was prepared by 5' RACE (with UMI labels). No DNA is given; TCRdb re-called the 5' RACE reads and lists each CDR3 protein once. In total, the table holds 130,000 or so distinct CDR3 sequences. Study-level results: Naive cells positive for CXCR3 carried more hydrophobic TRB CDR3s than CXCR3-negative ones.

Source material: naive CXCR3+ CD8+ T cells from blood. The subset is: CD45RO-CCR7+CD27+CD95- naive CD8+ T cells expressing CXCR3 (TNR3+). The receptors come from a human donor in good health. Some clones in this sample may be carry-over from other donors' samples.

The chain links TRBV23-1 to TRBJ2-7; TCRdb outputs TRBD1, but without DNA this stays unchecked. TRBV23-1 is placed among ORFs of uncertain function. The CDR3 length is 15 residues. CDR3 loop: CASSQSGVPRLEQYF.

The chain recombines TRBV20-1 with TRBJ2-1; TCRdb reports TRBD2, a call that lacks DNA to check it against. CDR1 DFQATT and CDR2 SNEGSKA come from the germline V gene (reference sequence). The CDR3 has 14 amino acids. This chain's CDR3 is CSARDNEGRNEQFF.

The CDR3 spells CASSSRDTLGKNIQYF. The chain employs TRBV7-9 and TRBJ2-4; TCRdb's D call of TRBD1 is untestable without DNA. CDR1 and CDR2 (germline): SEHNR, FQNEAQ (reference sequence). The CDR3 has 16 amino acids.

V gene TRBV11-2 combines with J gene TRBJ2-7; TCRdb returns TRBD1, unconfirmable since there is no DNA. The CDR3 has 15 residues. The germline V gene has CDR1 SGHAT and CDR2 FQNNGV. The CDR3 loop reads CASSFGTGGNYEQYF.

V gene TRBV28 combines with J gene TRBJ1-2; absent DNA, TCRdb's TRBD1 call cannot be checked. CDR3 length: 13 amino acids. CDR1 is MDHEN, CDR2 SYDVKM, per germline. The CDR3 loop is CASSPRVNYGYTF.

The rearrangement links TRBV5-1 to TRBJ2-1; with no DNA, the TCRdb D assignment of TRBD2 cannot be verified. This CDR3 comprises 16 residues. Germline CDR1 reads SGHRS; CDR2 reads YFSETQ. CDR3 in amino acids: CASGGLAGSSYNEQFF. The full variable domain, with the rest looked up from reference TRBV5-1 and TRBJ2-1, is KAGVTQTPRYLIKTRGQQVTLSCSPISGHRSVSWYQQTPGQGLQFLFEYFSETQRNKGNFPGRFSGRQFSNSRSEMNVSTLELGDSALYLCASGGLAGSSYNEQFFGPGTRLTVL.